This is a list of T cell receptor beta chains from one sample in a study of T cell repertoires in cytomegalovirus infection. TCRdb processed the reads anew with MiXCR; each CDR3 protein has one entry. The sample contains hundreds of thousands of distinct CDR3 sequences, less than 40% of which appear only once. Sequenced material: PBMCs. The source is a human donor in good health (CMV status not recorded). Some clones in this sample may be carry-over from other donors' samples. The CDR3 runs from the conserved cysteine through the conserved F or W. A D gene is named only where the DNA matches it firmly. The size entry is marked missing in some rows and otherwise reads once, few, many or a size class.

J gene	V gene	D gene	clone size	CDR3 DNA	CDR3 protein
TRBJ1-6	TRBV18	-	-	TGTGCCAGCTCACCGGCAGGGAAGGCTTCACCCCTCCACTTT	CASSPAGKASPLHF
TRBJ1-6	TRBV11-2	-	-	TGTGCCAGCAGCTTAGTCGGACCGGGATTCAATTCACCCCTCCCCTTT	CASSLVGPGFNSPLPF
TRBJ2-7	TRBV28	-	few	TGTGCCAGCAGTTTCAGTAAATCACAACCCGAATCTTTCTACGAGCAGTACTTC	CASSFSKSQPESFYEQYF
TRBJ2-7	TRBV28	-	few	TGTGCCAGCAGCCCAAACGGAGGGAGCTCCTACGAGCAGTACTTC	CASSPNGGSSYEQYF
TRBJ2-1	TRBV2	-	many	TGTGCCAGCAGCGAAGTCCCCTCTAGTGGCTATGAGCAGTTCTTC	CASSEVPSSGYEQFF
TRBJ2-2	TRBV20-1	TRBD2	few	TGCAGTGCTAGGGATCCAAGCGGGAGGGCCCTCACCGGGGAGCTGTTTTTT	CSARDPSGRALTGELFF
TRBJ2-3	TRBV7-2	-	many	TGTGCCAGTTTGGGGGGCTTAAACACAGATACGCAGTATTTT	CASLGGLNTDTQYF
TRBJ1-5	TRBV19	TRBD1	-	TGTGCCAGTAGTACGTGGGGACAGGGGGCTAATCAGCCCCAGCATTTT	CASSTWGQGANQPQHF
TRBJ2-3	TRBV7-9	TRBD2	-	TGTGCCAGCGGACCGGGGACTAGTCGGGTAGATACGCAGTATTTT	CASGPGTSRVDTQYF
TRBJ2-1	TRBV20-1	TRBD2	few	TGCAGTGCGTTTAATTGGCGGGAGGACGATGAGCAGTTCTTC	CSAFNWREDDEQFF
TRBJ1-1	TRBV4-2	-	-	TGTGCCAGCAGCCAAGTGCCGGACGGATACACTGAAGCTTTCTTT	CASSQVPDGYTEAFF
TRBJ2-7	TRBV11-1	-	few	TGTGCCAGCAGCCACGACAGGACCCTGTCCTACGAGCAGTACTTC	CASSHDRTLSYEQYF
TRBJ1-1	TRBV19	-	-	TGTGCCAGTAGAAAGGGGGATGGGGGCACTGAAGCTTTCTTT	CASRKGDGGTEAFF
TRBJ1-1	TRBV28	-	-	TGTGCCAGCAGTTTCCCCCGGGAGGGGAACACTGAAGCTTTCTTT	CASSFPREGNTEAFF
TRBJ2-7	TRBV7-7	-	-	TGTGCTAGCAGCTCCCTCAACGGCGAGCAGTACTTC	CASSSLNGEQYF
TRBJ1-1	TRBV4-3	-	-	TGCGCCAGCAGCCAACCGGACAGACAGAACACTGAAGCTTTCTTT	CASSQPDRQNTEAFF
TRBJ2-2	TRBV7-2	-	few	TGTGCCAGCAGCTTTAAGTCTTGGACCGGGGAGCTGTTTTTT	CASSFKSWTGELFF
TRBJ1-5	TRBV12-3/TRBV12-4	-	-	TGTGCCAGCAGTTTTGGGAATCTTCAGCCCCAGCATTTT	CASSFGNLQPQHF
TRBJ2-1	TRBV7-2	-	few	TGTGCCAGCAGTCGGCGGGGAAGCCACAATGAGCAGTTCTTC	CASSRRGSHNEQFF
TRBJ1-4	TRBV5-6	TRBD1	-	TGTGCCAGCAGCTTGTCCCCAGGGGGCTCTAATGAAAAACTGTTTTTT	CASSLSPGGSNEKLFF
TRBJ2-1	TRBV27	-	few	TGTGCCAGCAGACCGCTCCGTGGCAATGAGCAGTTCTTC	CASRPLRGNEQFF
TRBJ2-3	TRBV28	TRBD2	once	TGTGCCAGCAGTCTGCCCTTACCCTTAATTAGCGGGGATGACACAGATACGCAGTATTTT	CASSLPLPLISGDDTDTQYF
TRBJ2-7	TRBV7-2	TRBD1	many	TGTGCCAGCTTACGGACAGGGGGTATGTACGAGCAGTACTTC	CASLRTGGMYEQYF
TRBJ1-4	TRBV10-3	-	many	TGTGCCATCAGTGCCACGACAGCAACTAATGAAAAACTGTTTTTT	CAISATTATNEKLFF
TRBJ2-7	TRBV6-2/TRBV6-3	-	-	TGTGCCAGCAGTGGCACCGACTTTCGGCAGTACTTC	CASSGTDFRQYF
TRBJ1-5	TRBV20-1	-	few	TGCAGTGCTAGAGATCGGGGGGTCCCCCGTAGCAATCAGCCCCAGCATTTT	CSARDRGVPRSNQPQHF
TRBJ2-7	TRBV4-1	TRBD1	few	TGCGCCAGCAGCTTCAACGCCAGGGACAGATCCTACGAGCAGTACTTC	CASSFNARDRSYEQYF
TRBJ2-1	TRBV7-2	TRBD2	many	TGTGCCAGCAGCTTAGCACTATCGGGGGGGTTCAATGAGCAGTTCTTC	CASSLALSGGFNEQFF
TRBJ1-1	TRBV29-1	-	-	TGCAGCGTTGTACTCCCCAACAGCCACACTGAAGCTTTCTTT	CSVVLPNSHTEAFF
TRBJ2-5	TRBV20-1	-	-	TGCAGTGCTAGCCCGGGCTGGAGACAAGAGACCCAGTACTTC	CSASPGWRQETQYF
TRBJ1-4	TRBV5-6	-	-	TGTGCCAGCAGCCCATATTGGACAGCTGATAATGAAAAACTGTTTTTT	CASSPYWTADNEKLFF
TRBJ2-5	TRBV20-1	-	-	TGCAGTGCTAGAGATCCCCGCAGGGTTGAGACCCAGTACTTC	CSARDPRRVETQYF
TRBJ2-7	TRBV28	-	few	TGTGCCAGCAGGGGGGACAACTCCTACGAGCAGTACTTC	CASRGDNSYEQYF
TRBJ2-2	TRBV28	-	-	TGTGCCAGCAGCCCCCCCGGGGAAGGAAACACCGGGGAGCTGTTTTTT	CASSPPGEGNTGELFF
TRBJ1-4	TRBV19	-	-	TGTGCCAGTAGTGGGTCAACCTCAACTAATGAAAAACTGTTTTTT	CASSGSTSTNEKLFF
TRBJ2-5	TRBV28	TRBD1	-	TGTGCCAGCAGGGGGATGACAGGGACAGAGACCCAGTACTTC	CASRGMTGTETQYF